This entry features one T cell receptor (beta chain) sequence. Its antigen remains unknown. The protocol was immunoSEQ multiplex PCR, while the TCRdb copy is restricted to in-frame clones and leaves out a portion. The sample holds about 130,000 clones, approximately 91% seen once. Germline loops: CDR1 MNHEY, CDR2 SMNVEV (reference sequence). Losses at the gene ends were 3 bases for V and 9 bases for J; bases not matched to a gene: 19. The CDR3 spans 18 residues. This record belongs to a study of graft-versus-host responses after intestinal transplantation. About the research overall: Multivisceral, liver-intestinal, or isolated intestinal grafts were transplanted into recipients. Induction using anti-thymocyte globulin, followed by tacrolimus and steroids for 2 to 4 years, was given to all recipients.

Notes on the study in general: Peak levels of circulating GvH clones tracked with early post-transplant HvG declines.

The chain uses TRBV27 and TRBJ1-1, with TRBD1 identical over 10 bases. Material: unstimulated CD4+ T cells sorted from spleen or lymph node cells, obtained before intestinal transplant. The TCR comes from a human donor who received an intestinal transplant. The DNA for the CDR3 is TGTGCCAGCAGTTTTTCTGTCAGAACGGGACAGGGGCTCCCCAAAGCTTTCTTT. This translates into CASSFSVRTGQGLPKAFF.